Sequencing of this T cell receptor (beta chain) was carried out in a study of cytomegalovirus exposure and HLA in healthy donors. Study-wide results and limits: TCR association rates varied by HLA locus in a later analysis, with DRB1 highest and HLA-C lowest.

As for this clone: What it binds is unknown.

Germline values: CDR1 MDHEN, CDR2 SYDVKM. Trimming pared 8 bases from V and 7 bases from J, leaving 12 bases between. CDR3 length equals 12 residues. PCR used 60 Vbeta primers and 13 Jbeta primers. Assay: immunoSEQ multiplex PCR; the TCRdb copy retains only in-frame clones and omits some. The sample holds more than 150,000 clones; roughly 84% are singletons and the top ten take around 0.37%. The sample was PBMCs. The chain joins TRBV28 to TRBJ1-5, with D uncertain. The origin of this receptor is a boy between 2 and 10 years old in good health and CMV-seronegative. CDR3 sequence: CASGLLLQPQHF. The CDR3 DNA reads TGTGCCAGCGGACTTCTGCTGCAGCCCCAGCATTTT.